The clone carrying this T cell receptor (beta chain) was picked up many times. This record comes from a study of T cells of healthy individuals. TCRdb processed the 5' RACE reads anew with MiXCR; each CDR3 protein has one entry. Among 50,000 to 55,000 distinct CDR3 sequences listed, over 12% were seen once. The V end was cut by 1 base, the J end by 1 base, with 7 bases between. The CDR3 spans 14 residues. Germline assignment: CDR1 SGHTA and CDR2 FQGNSA. This sequence was found in a human donor in good health. J is TRBJ2-5 and V is TRBV7-2; D is unclear. CDR3 nucleotide sequence: TGTGCCAGCAGCTTAGGAACATTCCAAGAGACCCAGTACTTC. It specifies CASSLGTFQETQYF.